This record covers a single T cell receptor (beta chain). The germline V gene encodes CDR1 MNHEY and CDR2 SVGAGI. V gave up 7 bases and J gave up 5 bases, with 18 bases separating them. The CDR3 covers 14 residues. Using a J-beta primer mix together with a sample-barcoded 5' primer, a second PCR was run for about 6 to 12 cycles. Paired-end reads containing CDR3 totaled no fewer than 2.5 million for each sample. TCRdb re-called the 5' RACE reads with MiXCR, one entry per CDR3 protein. The sample consists of about 830,000 distinct CDR3 sequences, 58% of them appearing once. These data belong to a study of blood T cells in healthy people across ages.

The sample was blood. The TCR sequence derives from a man between 25 and 39 years old in good health. The chain couples TRBV6-5 to TRBJ2-7; TRBD1 might be the D (6 bases). The CDR3 nucleotides are TGTGCCAGCACTGCAGGGGACAAGTTAAACGAGCAGTACTTC. Protein product: CASTAGDKLNEQYF.